The rows below give T cell receptor beta chains drawn from one sample of a study of beta chain features in type 1 diabetes. Data came from immunoSEQ multiplex PCR; TCRdb stores just in-frame clones and leaves some out. The sample has around 250,000 clones; roughly 15% are singletons. The sample comprised naive CD4+ T cells from blood. Source of these receptors: a woman aged 40 to 49 in good health. Both conserved end residues are part of each CDR3. A D gene is named only where the DNA matches it firmly. Some rows have no size entry. The others give once, few or many, or a class for an expanded clone.

TGCGCCAGCAGTTCCCCCGGACAGGGAGGCGGGGAGCTGTTTTTT	CASSSPGQGGGELFF	TRBV5-1	TRBJ2-2	TRBD1	few
TGCGCCAGCAGCCAGACAGAATCTGGGGCCAACGTCCTGACTTTC	CASSQTESGANVLTF	TRBV5-1	TRBJ2-6	NA	few
TGTGCCAGCAGCCCAGGGGCCGGGGAAAAACTGTTTTTT	CASSPGAGEKLFF	TRBV7-2	TRBJ1-4	NA	few
TGTGCCAGCAGCGTAGATAACCAGGGGCGACTAGCGGGTTATCGTTACAATGAGCAGTTCTTC	CASSVDNQGRLAGYRYNEQFF	TRBV9	TRBJ2-1	TRBD2	few
TGCGCCAGCAGCTCCGGACTAGCGGGGAACACCGGGGAGCTGTTTTTT	CASSSGLAGNTGELFF	TRBV5-1	TRBJ2-2	TRBD2	few
TGTGCCAGCAGCTCAGACGCAGGAAAGCAGTTCTTC	CASSSDAGKQFF	TRBV7-2	TRBJ2-1	NA	many
TGTGCCAGCTCAGGGGCGGATGGAGGGAATCAGCCCCAGCATTTT	CASSGADGGNQPQHF	TRBV18	TRBJ1-5	NA	NA
TGCAGCGTGGGGTCCTCTAGCGGGGGTGAGACCCAGTACTTC	CSVGSSSGGETQYF	TRBV29-1	TRBJ2-5	TRBD2	few
TGTGCCAGCAGCCGTGGGCCCCCACCGGATGAGCAGTTCTTC	CASSRGPPPDEQFF	TRBV5-4	TRBJ2-1	NA	few
TGTGCCAGTAGTATCGGACAGGGCTGGCAGCCCCAGCATTTT	CASSIGQGWQPQHF	TRBV19	TRBJ1-5	TRBD1	NA
TGTGCCAGCTCACCGATGAAAGTCGGGACAGCTTATGGCTACACCTTC	CASSPMKVGTAYGYTF	TRBV18	TRBJ1-2	TRBD1	NA
TGTGCTAGTGGTTTGGTTCCCGTCACCGGGGAGCTGTTTTTT	CASGLVPVTGELFF	TRBV12-5	TRBJ2-2	NA	few
TGTGCCAGCAGCCCCCCAGGGTTCCGCTCCTACAATGAGCAGTTCTTC	CASSPPGFRSYNEQFF	TRBV7-9	TRBJ2-1	NA	NA
TGTGCCAGCAGCCAATTCAGGGAAAAACTGTTTTTT	CASSQFREKLFF	TRBV16	TRBJ1-4	NA	NA
TGTGCTAGTGGTTTGGGGACAGGGCCCTACGAGCAGTACTTC	CASGLGTGPYEQYF	TRBV12-5	TRBJ2-7	TRBD1	few
TGTGCCAGCTCGAGTAGCTTCTCCTACGAGCAGTACTTC	CASSSSFSYEQYF	TRBV6-1	TRBJ2-7	NA	few